This entry describes one T cell receptor beta chain. Reverse transcription of roughly 0.5 to 1 ug RNA was performed with random hexamers. Amplification of TCR beta CDR3 by immunoSEQ multiplex PCR spanned 54 Vbeta and 13 Jbeta. Each CDR3 protein is one row after TCRdb ran MiXCR on the immunoSEQ multiplex PCR reads. The sample consists of about 150,000 distinct CDR3 sequences, roughly 96% of them appearing once. These data originate in a study of CD8 T cells in Susac syndrome. Blood CD8+ and CD4+ T cells underwent high-throughput TCR beta sequencing. Unmatched junction bases numbered 9, after V lost 6 bases and J lost 8 bases. Germline CDR1 and CDR2: MNHEY and SMNVEV (reference sequence). CDR3 length equals 14 residues.

The chain uses TRBV27 and TRBJ2-1; TRBD2 aligns across 8 bases. The source material was CD8+ T cells from PBMCs. The clonotype originates from a human donor with multiple sclerosis. The CDR3 protein is CASSSGTSIHEQFF. The CDR3 DNA is TGTGCCAGCAGCTCCGGGACTAGTATCCATGAGCAGTTCTTC.